These 23 T cell receptor beta chains originate from one sample sequenced in a study of shared T cell receptors in the human thymus. The repertoire was sequenced with immunoSEQ multiplex PCR; TCRdb's copy has only in-frame clones and lacks some. The repertoire holds approximately 400,000 clones, with roughly 94% as singletons. Sequencing was performed on thymocytes. Receptors were obtained from a human donor.

The rearrangement links TRBV18 to TRBJ1-1; no clear D gene. Germline CDR1 is KGHSH and CDR2 is LQKENI. The CDR3 is made up of 15 amino acids. Trimming cost V 3 bases and J 2 bases, with 13 bases left between them. CDR3 protein: CASSPADGSNTEAFF. CDR3 DNA: TGTGCCAGCTCACCGGCGGACGGTTCTAACACTGAAGCTTTCTTT.

The chain couples TRBV27 to TRBJ1-5, with TRBD1 as a possible D gene (5 bases). There are 18 residues in the CDR3. V shed 3 bases and J shed 0 bases, with 18 bases lying between them. Germline V gene data show CDR1 as MNHEY and CDR2 as SMNVEV (reference sequence). CDR3 protein: CASSFNGGHSDSNQPQHF. The CDR3 region has the DNA TGTGCCAGCAGTTTTAATGGGGGTCACAGCGATAGCAATCAGCCCCAGCATTTT.

V usage is TRBV5-1 and J usage is TRBJ2-5, with 12 bases that match TRBD2. Trimming removed 6 bases from V and 5 bases from J; junction bases left unmatched: 11. CDR3 length: 16 residues. From germline, CDR1 is SGHRS and CDR2 YFSETQ. The CDR3, as DNA: TGCGCCAGCACCTACCTGACTAGCGGGAGTGAGGAGACCCAGTACTTC. Translated, it gives CASTYLTSGSEETQYF.

The rearrangement joins TRBV15 to TRBJ1-5; D gene uncertain. The CDR3 sequence is 14 residues long. V was clipped by 3 bases and J by 7 bases, with 13 bases between them. Germline-derived CDR1 and CDR2 are LNHNV and YYDKDF (reference sequence). CDR3 sequence reads: CATSRYGVEQPQHF. For the CDR3, the DNA is TGTGCCACCAGCAGGTATGGGGTCGAGCAGCCCCAGCATTTT. Full variable domain (missing parts from reference TRBV15 and TRBJ1-5): DAMVIQNPRYQVTQFGKPVTLSCSQTLNHNVMYWYQQKSSQAPKLLFHYYDKDFNNEADTPDNFQSRRPNTSFCFLDIRSPGLGDTAMYLCATSRYGVEQPQHFGDGTRLSIL.

The chain is built from TRBV5-5 and TRBJ2-7; 7 bases fit TRBD1. The V segment lost 1 base and the J segment 1 base; nucleotides outside the gene matches: 8. The CDR3 spans 16 residues. The germline V gene has CDR1 SGHKS and CDR2 YYEKEE (reference sequence). In DNA form, the CDR3 reads TGTGCCAGCAGCTTGCGGAACATACAGGGGTCCTACGAGCAGTACTTC. As protein: CASSLRNIQGSYEQYF.

The chain carries TRBV6-5 and TRBJ2-1, with 10 bases identical to TRBD2. CDR1 is MNHEY and CDR2 is SVGAGI in the germline V gene. The CDR3 has 12 residues. V lost 4 bases and J lost 13; bases outside the gene matches: 4. The CDR3 loop reads CASSSLAGGQFF. DNA for the CDR3: TGTGCCAGCAGTTCTTTAGCGGGAGGCCAGTTCTTC.

The chain recombines TRBV15 with TRBJ2-2; no definite D call. The CDR3 totals 15 residues. Germline CDR1 is LNHNV and CDR2 is YYDKDF (reference sequence). Trimming removed 3 bases at V and 5 bases at J, with 13 bases between. The CDR3 sequence: CATSSLHKSTGELFF. DNA of the CDR3: TGTGCCACCAGCAGCCTCCATAAGAGTACCGGGGAGCTGTTTTTT. The full variable domain, its missing parts supplied by reference TRBV15 and TRBJ2-2, is DAMVIQNPRYQVTQFGKPVTLSCSQTLNHNVMYWYQQKSSQAPKLLFHYYDKDFNNEADTPDNFQSRRPNTSFCFLDIRSPGLGDTAMYLCATSSLHKSTGELFFGEGSRLTVL.

This chain links TRBV15 with TRBJ2-7, with TRBD2 matching 9 bases. Germline V gene data show CDR1 as LNHNV and CDR2 as YYDKDF (reference sequence). This CDR3 contains 18 residues. V was pared by 1 base and J by 4 bases, with 14 bases of the junction left unmatched. For the CDR3, the DNA is TGTGCCACCAGCAGAGCGCCCCCCGGGGCAGCGGGGGGATACGAGCAGTACTTC. It is translated as CATSRAPPGAAGGYEQYF.

The chain uses TRBV28 and TRBJ2-2; 7 bases match TRBD1. With V trimmed by 2 bases and J by 7 bases, 7 bases remained unmatched. Per the germline V gene, CDR1 is MDHEN and CDR2 is SYDVKM. This CDR3 is built from 15 residues. The DNA of the CDR3 is TGTGCCAGCAGTTTACCAGAGGGGGCCGTCGGGGAGCTGTTTTTT. Protein product: CASSLPEGAVGELFF.

The chain uses TRBV10-3 and TRBJ2-1, with 7 bases matching TRBD2. Germline lookup yields CDR1 ENHRY and CDR2 SYGVKD. CDR3 size: 20 residues. The V and J ends lost 6 bases and 0 bases, in that order; junction bases with no gene match: 20. CDR3 sequence (DNA): TGTGCCATCAGGCCCGAGGTAGCGGGTGAATCCGGGACCTCCTACAATGAGCAGTTCTTC. Translated: CAIRPEVAGESGTSYNEQFF.

This chain links TRBV13 with TRBJ2-1; 13 bases match TRBD2. The germline gives CDR1 PRHDT, CDR2 FYEKMQ (reference sequence). V lost 1 base to trimming and J lost 7 bases; unmatched junction nucleotides: 1. The length of the CDR3 is 15 residues. The CDR3 is CASSLETSGRNEQFF. The CDR3 coding sequence is TGTGCCAGCAGCTTAGAGACTAGCGGGAGGAATGAGCAGTTCTTC.

CDR3 protein: CASSAGLAGGPTGELFF. As DNA, the CDR3 is TGCGCCAGCAGCGCAGGACTAGCGGGAGGGCCGACCGGGGAGCTGTTTTTT. The rearrangement uses TRBV10-2 and TRBJ2-2, with 15 nucleotides matching TRBD2. The CDR3 is 17 residues long. Per germline, CDR1 WSHSY and CDR2 SAAADI. After removal of 6 bases from V and 5 bases from J, the junction contained 7 bases not matched to a gene.

The J gene is TRBJ2-2, the V gene TRBV11-3; D perhaps matches TRBD2 (6 bases). This CDR3 is built from 17 residues. V was pared by 5 bases and J by 5 bases, with 21 bases between. CDR1 and CDR2 from the germline V gene are SGHNT and YENEEA. CDR3 bases: TGTGCCAGCAGCCTAAGGAAGGAGCGGGCGAGTACCGGGGAGCTGTTTTTT. It encodes CASSLRKERASTGELFF.

The genes are TRBV28 and TRBJ2-1, with D perhaps matching TRBD2 (6 bases). This CDR3 region has 14 residues. Looked up from germline, CDR1 is MDHEN and CDR2 is SYDVKM. V gave up 3 bases and J gave up 8 bases, with 14 bases separating them. For the CDR3, the DNA is TGTGCCAGCAGTTTTTCGGGAGCGGCCGATGAGCAGTTCTTC. Translated: CASSFSGAADEQFF. The whole variable domain, remainder taken from reference TRBV28 and TRBJ2-1, is DVKVTQSSRYLVKRTGEKVFLECVQDMDHENMFWYRQDPGLGLRLIYFSYDVKMKEKGDIPEGYSVSREKKERFSLILESASTNQTSMYLCASSFSGAADEQFFGPGTRLTVL.

The count of this clone is one. This chain joins TRBV4-2 and TRBJ2-1, with D unclear. This CDR3 comprises 15 residues. CDR1 and CDR2 from the germline V gene are LGHNA and YNFKEQ. Trimming took off 1 base at V and 0 bases at J, with 7 bases between the two ends. Here the CDR3 DNA reads TGTGCCAGCAGCCAAGCCAGTCTCTCCTACAATGAGCAGTTCTTC. It specifies CASSQASLSYNEQFF.

The genes are TRBV5-4 and TRBJ2-5; D ambiguous. The ends were cut back, 8 bases at V and 5 bases at J, with 16 bases in the middle. Germline CDR1 is SGHNT and CDR2 is YYREEE (reference sequence). The CDR3 is made up of 13 amino acids. For the CDR3, the DNA is TGTGCCAGTACCAGTCCCCGGGTGGAGACCCAGTACTTC. It is translated as CASTSPRVETQYF.

The rearrangement joins TRBV27 to TRBJ2-3; 13 bases are a match to TRBD2. The V segment lost 8 bases and the J segment 1 base; nucleotides outside the gene matches: 9. The CDR3 runs to 17 residues. Germline CDR1 reads MNHEY; CDR2 reads SMNVEV (reference sequence). The DNA of the CDR3 is TGTGCCAGCCATGGGGCGGGACTAGCGGGGCGCACAGATACGCAGTATTTT. It is translated as CASHGAGLAGRTDTQYF.

This clone showed up just once. The chain couples TRBV19 to TRBJ1-2; 8 nucleotides match TRBD1. J gave up 0 bases and V 5 bases, and 5 bases lay outside the gene matches. The CDR3 consists of 15 residues. Germline V lookup: CDR1 LNHDA, CDR2 SQIVND (reference sequence). This chain's CDR3 is CASSPKTGANYGYTF. For the CDR3, the DNA is TGTGCCAGTAGTCCAAAGACAGGGGCTAACTATGGCTACACCTTC.

This chain uses TRBV28 with TRBJ1-2; D is possibly TRBD1 (6 bases). The CDR3 covers 20 residues. Trimming took 2 bases from V and 0 from J, leaving 25 bases between them. Germline V lookup: CDR1 MDHEN, CDR2 SYDVKM. CDR3 DNA: TGTGCCAGCAGTTTACTACTTGTCCTATACCGGGACACTCCTAACTATGGCTACACCTTC. Translated: CASSLLLVLYRDTPNYGYTF.

V gene TRBV27 combines with J gene TRBJ1-1, with D possibly being TRBD1 (5 bases). Germline V CDR1 and CDR2: MNHEY, SMNVEV (reference sequence). The CDR3 contains 15 residues. V was trimmed by 5 bases and J by 7 bases, leaving 20 bases between them. CDR3 amino acids: CASSPHGTVGGEAFF. The CDR3 bases are TGTGCCAGCAGTCCCCACGGGACGGTCGGAGGTGAAGCTTTCTTT.

In the case of this clone: This specimen includes other DNA sequences encoding the same CDR3. J is TRBJ2-1 and V is TRBV20-1; the D is unclear. The length of the CDR3 is 11 residues. Germline V gene sequence: CDR1 DFQATT, CDR2 SNEGSKA (reference sequence). V was clipped by 1 base and J by 6 bases, with 4 bases between them. In DNA form, the CDR3 reads TGCAGTGCTAGAGCAGGCAATGAGCAGTTCTTC. Translating it yields CSARAGNEQFF.

V gene TRBV6-5 combines with J gene TRBJ1-4; D gene unclear. Germline V gene sequence: CDR1 MNHEY, CDR2 SVGAGI. Trimming pared 2 bases from V and 12 bases from J, leaving 16 bases between. This CDR3 region has 14 residues. The CDR3 coding sequence is TGTGCCAGCAGTTACGGGGTCCTCCCCGGGGAACTGTTTTTT. Amino acids: CASSYGVLPGELFF.

J is TRBJ2-5 and V is TRBV19, with D possibly being TRBD1 (6 bases). V was pared by 3 bases and J by 7 bases, with 12 bases between. The germline V gene has CDR1 LNHDA and CDR2 SQIVND (reference sequence). This CDR3 spans 13 amino acids. Written as DNA, the CDR3 is TGTGCCAGTAGTATGAGGGGGATTGGGACCCAGTACTTC. As protein: CASSMRGIGTQYF.